What follows is one TCR beta chain and its context. The data belong to a study of CD8 T cells in Susac syndrome. Sequencing of TCR beta drew on CD8+ and CD4+ T cells from blood. CDR1 SGDLS and CDR2 YYNGEE come from the germline V gene. CDR3 length: 18 amino acids. V gave up 3 bases and J gave up 9 bases; unmatched junction bases: 21. The RNA, 0.5 to 1 ug, was put through reverse transcription using random hexamers. TCR beta CDR3 was amplified by immunoSEQ multiplex PCR. This amplification extended across 54 Vbeta and 13 Jbeta segments. TCRdb itself ran the immunoSEQ multiplex PCR reads through MiXCR, one entry per CDR3 protein. The repertoire consists of about 180,000 distinct CDR3 sequences, with approximately 95% occurring once and the leading ten covering less than 0.2%.

The receptor comes from a human donor with multiple sclerosis. The rearrangement joins TRBV9 to TRBJ2-1; 7 positions match TRBD1. Material: CD8+ T cells from PBMCs. The DNA for the CDR3 is TGTGCCAGCAGCGGACGTTGGGCAGGGGGAGAGGGCCTTGGTGAGCAGTTCTTC. It is translated as CASSGRWAGGEGLGEQFF.